A single T cell receptor beta chain is shown here with its context. Germline assignment: CDR1 SEHNR and CDR2 FQNEAQ (reference sequence). The CDR3 is made up of 17 amino acids. The junction had 10 bases not matched to a gene; V was cut back by 6 bases and J by 0 bases. Cells were sorted from thawed PBMC rested overnight and stained with GMM-loaded CD1B tetramer, viability dye and anti-CD3. C32 glucose monomycolate from Rhodococcus equi was loaded onto the CD1B tetramers. Tetramer-sorted PBMC had been CD14 monocyte-depleted before freezing. The data derive from a study of T cells in tuberculosis. Overall study: T cells were selected with CD1B tetramers loaded with glucose monomycolate. Whole-study findings and limits: Low-affinity CD1B-GMM tetramer-binding T cells may have been missed.

The assay was immunoSEQ multiplex PCR, and TCRdb's table has in-frame clones only and misses some. This sample has tens of thousands of clones; roughly 93% occur once, and the top ten carry around 2%. This TCR was sampled from an adult woman with latent tuberculosis. The material sequenced was CD1b-GMM tetramer-negative cells sorted from PBMCs. The chain employs TRBV7-9 and TRBJ2-1; TRBD2 matches at 8 bases. Here the CDR3 reads CASSALKRGSSYNEQFF. CDR3 sequence (DNA): TGTGCCAGCAGTGCCCTAAAGCGGGGGAGCTCCTACAATGAGCAGTTCTTC.